This entry lists 20 T cell receptor beta chains sequenced from one sample in a study of control samples from healthy donors and cancer patients. The table came from immunoSEQ multiplex PCR; TCRdb's copy has only in-frame clones and leaves some out. The sample records some 100,000 clones, 88% being singletons. The sample consisted of blood. Receptors originate from a man aged 25 to 45 in good health.

The genes are TRBV3-1 (or the pseudogene TRBV3-2) and TRBJ1-1; D is unresolved. The V end was cut by 0 bases, the J end by 0 bases, with 17 bases between. Germline V lookup: CDR1 LGHDT, CDR2 YNNKEL (reference sequence). This CDR3 comprises 18 residues. CDR3 nucleotide sequence: TGTGCCAGCAGCCAAGAGGGCCCCCCGAGACGGATGAACACTGAAGCTTTCTTT. This codes for CASSQEGPPRRMNTEAFF.

V and J are TRBV28 and TRBJ1-5, with a tentative D call TRBD1 (6 bases). CDR3 length: 15 residues. The V end lost 0 bases, the J end lost 4 bases, and 10 bases lay between the germline ends. The V gene's germline CDR1 is MDHEN and CDR2 SYDVKM. The CDR3 spells CASSLWGRGNQPQHF. The CDR3 DNA is TGTGCCAGCAGTTTATGGGGCAGGGGAAATCAGCCCCAGCATTTT.

The chain combines TRBV6-1 with TRBJ2-3, with 11 bases that match TRBD2. Germline values: CDR1 MNHNS, CDR2 SASEGT. The CDR3 sequence is 16 residues long. The V gene end was trimmed by 1 base and the J gene end by 3 bases; junction bases not matched to a gene: 3. The CDR3 bases are TGTGCCAGCAGTGAAGATACTAGCGGGAGTACAGATACGCAGTATTTT. Encoded protein: CASSEDTSGSTDTQYF.

This chain connects TRBV29-1 to TRBJ1-1; 9 bases align to TRBD1. This CDR3 spans 15 amino acids. Germline values: CDR1 SQVTM, CDR2 ANQGSEA. V lost 6 bases and J lost 0; bases outside the gene matches: 8. DNA for the CDR3: TGCAGCGTAAGAACCGGGACAGGGATGAACACTGAAGCTTTCTTT. Protein product: CSVRTGTGMNTEAFF.

This rearrangement joins TRBV6-1 to TRBJ2-7; TRBD2 matches 7 bases. Losses at the gene ends were 2 bases for V and 2 bases for J; bases not matched to a gene: 6. The CDR3 is 15 residues long. From germline, CDR1 is MNHNS and CDR2 SASEGT. CDR3 protein: CASSESSRGTYEQYF. As DNA, the CDR3 is TGTGCCAGCAGTGAATCTTCGCGGGGGACCTACGAGCAGTACTTC.

The chain carries TRBV24-1 and TRBJ2-5; TRBD2 agrees at 12 bases. CDR1 and CDR2 (germline): KGHDR, SFDVKD. V lost 4 bases to trimming and J lost 4 bases; unmatched junction nucleotides: 6. This CDR3 region has 16 residues. The CDR3 bases are TGTGCCACCAGTGACCTGACTAGCGGGAGAGTAGAGACCCAGTACTTC. This gives the protein CATSDLTSGRVETQYF.

The gene calls are TRBV24-1 and TRBJ1-2, with D perhaps matching TRBD1 (5 bases). This CDR3 is 14 amino acids long. With 4 bases removed from V and 8 bases from J, the gap between germline ends came to 16 bases. The V gene's germline CDR1 is KGHDR and CDR2 SFDVKD. DNA of the CDR3: TGTGCCACCAGTGACCCAGGGACTCGACCGGGCTACACCTTC. Protein product: CATSDPGTRPGYTF.

This clone has a single count. The V and J genes are TRBV27 and TRBJ2-4; 10 positions match TRBD1. V lost 5 bases and J lost 6; bases outside the gene matches: 13. There are 17 residues in the CDR3. The germline gives CDR1 MNHEY, CDR2 SMNVEV (reference sequence). CDR3 sequence (DNA): TGTGCCAGCAGTGTAACCGGGACAGGGGTTCTGGGAAACATTCAGTACTTC. The encoded protein is CASSVTGTGVLGNIQYF.

This rearrangement joins TRBV4-1 to TRBJ2-2; D is unclear. Germline values: CDR1 MGHRA, CDR2 YSYEKL. The CDR3 consists of 15 residues. Trimming left V 3 bases short and J 1 base short, with 9 bases between. CDR3 bases: TGCGCCAGCAGCCATGGGCAGATGAACACCGGGGAGCTGTTTTTT. It translates to CASSHGQMNTGELFF.

The chain's CDR3 is CASSLSGTGRETQYF. DNA of the CDR3: TGTGCCAGCAGTTTGAGCGGCACAGGGAGGGAGACCCAGTACTTC. The chain links TRBV28 to TRBJ2-5, with D perhaps TRBD1 or TRBD2 (6 bases each). There are 15 residues in the CDR3. The V end was cut by 3 bases, the J end by 5 bases, with 16 bases between. Germline V gives CDR1 MDHEN, CDR2 SYDVKM. Filled out from reference TRBV28 and TRBJ2-5, the complete variable domain reads DVKVTQSSRYLVKRTGEKVFLECVQDMDHENMFWYRQDPGLGLRLIYFSYDVKMKEKGDIPEGYSVSREKKERFSLILESASTNQTSMYLCASSLSGTGRETQYFGPGTRLLVL.

The chain has TRBV5-1 and TRBJ1-5; 9 bases align to TRBD1. This CDR3 contains 18 residues. Germline V gene sequence: CDR1 SGHRS, CDR2 YFSETQ. Trimming took 4 bases from V and 0 from J; bases not matched to a gene: 11. The CDR3 region has the DNA TGCGCCAGCAGCCCCGGGACAGGGAATTCCTATAGCAATCAGCCCCAGCATTTT. It is translated as CASSPGTGNSYSNQPQHF.

J is TRBJ2-3 and V is TRBV2, with 7 bases fitting TRBD1. The trim removed 7 bases at V and 2 bases at J, leaving 9 bases unmatched. CDR1 is SNHLY and CDR2 is FYNNEI in the germline V gene. CDR3 length: 15 residues. The CDR3 loop reads CASTSGQLHTDTQYF. Here the CDR3 DNA reads TGTGCCAGCACCTCGGGACAGTTGCACACAGATACGCAGTATTTT.

The V gene is TRBV5-1, the J gene TRBJ2-6; D ambiguous. V gave up 4 bases and J gave up 2 bases, with 4 bases separating them. Germline lookup yields CDR1 SGHRS and CDR2 YFSETQ. The CDR3 runs to 13 residues. As DNA, the CDR3 is TGCGCCAGCAGCCTCCCTGGGGCCAACGTCCTGACTTTC. This codes for CASSLPGANVLTF.

V gene TRBV5-4 combines with J gene TRBJ1-2, with TRBD1 as a possible D gene (6 bases). V lost 0 bases, J lost 6 bases, and 15 bases lay in between. Germline-derived CDR1 and CDR2 are SGHNT and YYREEE (reference sequence). The CDR3 runs 15 residues. CDR3 loop: CASSLAQGREDGYTF. CDR3 nucleotides: TGTGCCAGCAGCTTGGCCCAGGGGCGAGAGGATGGCTACACCTTC.

This chain uses TRBV15 with TRBJ2-1; 7 nucleotides match TRBD1. The CDR3 sequence is 16 residues long. The junction had 13 bases not matched to a gene; V was cut back by 4 bases and J by 7 bases. Germline-derived CDR1 and CDR2 are LNHNV and YYDKDF (reference sequence). CDR3 sequence (DNA): TGTGCCACCAGCACCTGGACAGGCGCCGGGGTTAATGAGCAGTTCTTC. It is translated as CATSTWTGAGVNEQFF.

The chain couples TRBV11-2 to TRBJ2-7; no firm D call. With 3 bases removed from V and 0 bases from J, the gap between germline ends came to 15 bases. The CDR3 contains 16 residues. Germline CDR1 reads SGHAT; CDR2 reads FQNNGV. In DNA form, the CDR3 reads TGTGCCAGCAGCTTCGATTTTATTTTAAGCTCCTACGAGCAGTACTTC. Translated, it gives CASSFDFILSSYEQYF. The whole variable domain, filled in from reference TRBV11-2 and TRBJ2-7, reads EAGVAQSPRYKIIEKRQSVAFWCNPISGHATLYWYQQILGQGPKLLIQFQNNGVVDDSQLPKDRFSAERLKGVDSTLKIQPAKLEDSAVYLCASSFDFILSSYEQYFGPGTRLTVT.

As DNA, the CDR3 is TGCAGCGTCCCCGGGACAGATGAAAAACTGTTTTTT. The encoded protein is CSVPGTDEKLFF. The V call is TRBV29-1, the J call TRBJ1-4, with 7 positions matching TRBD1. The CDR3 totals 12 residues. V dropped 6 bases and J dropped 6; count of bases not matched to a gene: 4. The germline CDR1 and CDR2 sequences are SQVTM and ANQGSEA.

This clone has just one count. The chain employs TRBV29-1 and TRBJ1-4; D is possibly TRBD1 (5 bases). There are 14 residues in the CDR3. Germline V gene sequence: CDR1 SQVTM, CDR2 ANQGSEA. Trimming shortened V by 4 bases and J by 3 bases, and 12 bases separated the two germline ends. The CDR3 nucleotides are TGCAGCGTTGGCATAGACAGACCTAATGAAAAACTGTTTTTT. Encoded protein: CSVGIDRPNEKLFF. Full variable domain (remainder filled in from reference TRBV29-1 and TRBJ1-4): SAVISQKPSRDICQRGTSLTIQCQVDSQVTMMFWYRQQPGQSLTLIATANQGSEATYESGFVIDKFPISRPNLTFSTLTVSNMSPEDSSIYLCSVGIDRPNEKLFFGSGTQLSVL.

The V gene is TRBV12-5, the J gene TRBJ1-1, with D perhaps matching TRBD1 (5 bases). The CDR3 covers 15 residues. Germline V gene data show CDR1 as LGHNT and CDR2 as FRNRAP. The V gene lost 6 bases and the J gene lost 6 bases, with 20 bases spanning the gap. DNA for the CDR3: TGTGCTAGTGGCCGGGATAATGGACACCGATCTGAAGCTTTCTTT. Translating gives CASGRDNGHRSEAFF.

The rearrangement joins TRBV7-3 to TRBJ2-3; 9 nucleotides agree with TRBD2. Germline values: CDR1 SGHTA, CDR2 FQGTGA. The length of the CDR3 is 18 residues. V was clipped by 4 bases and J by 6 bases; unmatched bases: 17. CDR3 amino acids: CASSSTPASGDLMDTQYF. CDR3 bases: TGTGCCAGCAGCTCCACCCCAGCTAGCGGGGACCTCATGGATACGCAGTATTTT.